This T cell receptor beta chain emerged from a study of cytomegalovirus exposure and HLA in healthy donors. Each donor's status was that of a healthy bone marrow donor. Between the trimmed V and J ends, which lost 3 bases and 2 bases, there was a span of 11 bases. The CDR3 is made up of 14 amino acids. Germline CDR1 reads SGHTA; CDR2 reads FQGNSA. With 60 Vbeta and 13 Jbeta primers, the PCR was carried out. TCRdb's copy holds only in-frame clones and misses some; the assay was immunoSEQ multiplex PCR. This sample yields roughly 80,000 clones, of which approximately 67% are seen a single time; 3.5% to 4.5% belongs to the top ten. A remark on this clone: Its antigen is currently unknown.

Findings and caveats of the study: In an earlier analysis, in fewer than 700 donors, most V segments appeared productive either ~90% or ~30% of the time.

The clonotype originates from a male donor in good health and CMV-seropositive. The chain employs TRBV7-2 and TRBJ2-7; D possibly corresponds to TRBD1 (6 bases). The sequenced sample consisted of PBMCs. The CDR3: CASSFNRDPYEQYF. In nucleotides, the CDR3 is TGTGCCAGCAGCTTTAACAGGGATCCCTACGAGCAGTACTTC.